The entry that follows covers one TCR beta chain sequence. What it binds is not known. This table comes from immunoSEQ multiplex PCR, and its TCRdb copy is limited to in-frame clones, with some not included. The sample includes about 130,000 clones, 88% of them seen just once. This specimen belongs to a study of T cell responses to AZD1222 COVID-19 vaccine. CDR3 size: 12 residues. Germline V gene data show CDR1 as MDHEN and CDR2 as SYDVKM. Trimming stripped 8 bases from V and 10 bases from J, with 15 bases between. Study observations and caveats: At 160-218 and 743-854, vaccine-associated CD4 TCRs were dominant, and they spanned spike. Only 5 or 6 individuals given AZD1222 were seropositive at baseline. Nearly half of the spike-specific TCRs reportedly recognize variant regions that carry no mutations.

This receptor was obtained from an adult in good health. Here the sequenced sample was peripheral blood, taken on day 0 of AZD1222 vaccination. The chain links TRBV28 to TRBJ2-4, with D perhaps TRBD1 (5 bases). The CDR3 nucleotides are TGTGCCAGCGGTACAGGCAGAGGTATTCAGTACTTC. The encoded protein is CASGTGRGIQYF.